The clone carrying this TCR beta chain was recorded a few times. Its antigen is unidentified. Busulfan-fludarabine conditioning, marrow transplant, and cyclophosphamide on days +3 and +4 were administered. This record comes from a study of T cells after posttransplantation cyclophosphamide. Germline V gene lookup returns CDR1 LNHDA and CDR2 SQIVND (reference sequence). V was pared by 3 bases and J by 7 bases, with 9 bases between. The length of the CDR3 is 12 residues. TCRdb's copy holds only in-frame clones and misses some; the assay was immunoSEQ multiplex PCR. Among 3,000 to 4,000 clones listed, approximately 85% were seen once. Whole-study findings and limits: Donor CD8+ memory clones often dominated recipient blood repertoires at later times. TRB clonality was highly associated with recipient CMV seropositivity and reactivation.

The chain has TRBV19 and TRBJ1-1; possibly TRBD1 for D (6 bases). The TCR sequence derives from a female patient aged 50 to 65 who received an allogeneic stem cell transplant from an unrelated donor, was CMV-positive, and had acute and chronic GVHD. Some T cells may be supplied by the graft donor. Source: PBMCs, taken after allogeneic stem cell transplant with posttransplant cyclophosphamide. CDR3 nucleotide sequence: TGTGCCAGTAGTATGGGGGCAGATGAAGCTTTCTTT. It is translated as CASSMGADEAFF. The whole variable domain, filled in from reference TRBV19 and TRBJ1-1, reads DGGITQSPKYLFRKEGQNVTLSCEQNLNHDAMYWYRQDPGQGLRLIYYSQIVNDFQKGDIAEGYSVSREKKESFPLTVTSAQKNPTAFYLCASSMGADEAFFGQGTRLTVV.